Sequencing of this T cell receptor beta chain was carried out in a study of low-dose radiotherapy and immunotherapy resistance in tumors. Study-wide context: The 200 mg/m2 dose of intravenous cyclophosphamide was given every two weeks, one day before radiation and immunotherapy.

TRAV- and TRBV-specific primers were used for first-strand cDNA, which covered alpha and beta chains. The TCRs were subjected to amplification over roughly 18 PCR cycles employing a constant-region primer in conjunction with a V-primer adapter. Amplification of isolated mRNA was accomplished via in vitro transcription. TCRdb re-called the reads through MiXCR, storing one row per CDR3 protein. The sample consists of around 65,000 distinct CDR3 sequences, about 26% of them appearing once. Sample time point: before trial treatment. Germline V CDR1 and CDR2: KGHSH, LQKENI. The CDR3 is made up of 13 amino acids. The V and J ends lost 2 bases and 5 bases respectively, with 6 bases between them.

This TCR was sampled from a male donor with rectosigmoid adenocarcinoma. The chain employs TRBV18 and TRBJ1-4; D is undetermined. Sequences were derived from PBMCs, sampled before treatment. The CDR3 DNA is TGTGCCAGCTCACCAGGGGAAAATGAAAAACTGTTTTTT. Protein sequence: CASSPGENEKLFF.